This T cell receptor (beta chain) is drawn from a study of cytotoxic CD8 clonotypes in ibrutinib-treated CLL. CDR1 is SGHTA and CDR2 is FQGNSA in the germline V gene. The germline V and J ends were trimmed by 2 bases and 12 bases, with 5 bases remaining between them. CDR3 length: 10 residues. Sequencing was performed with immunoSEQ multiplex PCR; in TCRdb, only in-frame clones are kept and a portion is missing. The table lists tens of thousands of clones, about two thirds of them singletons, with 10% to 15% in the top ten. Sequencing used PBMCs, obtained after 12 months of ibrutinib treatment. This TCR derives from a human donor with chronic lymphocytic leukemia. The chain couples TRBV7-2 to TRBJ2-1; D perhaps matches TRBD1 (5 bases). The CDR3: CASSLRGQFF. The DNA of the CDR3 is TGTGCCAGCAGCTTAAGGGGGCAGTTCTTC.